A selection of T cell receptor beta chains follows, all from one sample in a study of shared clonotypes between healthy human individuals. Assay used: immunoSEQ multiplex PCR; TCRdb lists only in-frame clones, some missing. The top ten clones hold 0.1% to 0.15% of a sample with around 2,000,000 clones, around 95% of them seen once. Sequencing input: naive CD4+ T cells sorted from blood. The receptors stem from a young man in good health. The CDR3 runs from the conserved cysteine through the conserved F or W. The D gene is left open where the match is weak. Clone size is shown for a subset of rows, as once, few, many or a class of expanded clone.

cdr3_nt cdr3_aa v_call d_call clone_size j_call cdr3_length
TGTGCCAGCACCGACAGACTTAGCACAGATACGCAGTATTTT CASTDRLSTDTQYF TRBV6-5 - - TRBJ2-3 14
TGTGCCAGCAGCTTAAACTCGATTCCTTATTCCCAGTACTTC CASSLNSIPYSQYF TRBV7-2 - - TRBJ2-5 14
TGTGCCAGCAGCGCCGGGACAGGTTCGGGCGAGCAGTACTTC CASSAGTGSGEQYF TRBV6-1 TRBD1 - TRBJ2-7 14
TGTGCCACCCTATCGACGGGAACATACAAAAACATTCAGTACTTC CATLSTGTYKNIQYF TRBV6-5 - - TRBJ2-4 15
TGTGCCAGCAGTCCTAGCGGGAGGGCCGGAGAGACCCAGTACTTC CASSPSGRAGETQYF TRBV2 TRBD2 - TRBJ2-5 15
TGTGCCAGCAGCCAAAGCGGGAGGGGCACAGATACGCAGTATTTT CASSQSGRGTDTQYF TRBV7-2 TRBD2 - TRBJ2-3 15
TGCGCCAGCAGCCCAAGTGGACTAGCGGGTTTAAGCTCCTACAATGAGCAGTTCTTC CASSPSGLAGLSSYNEQFF TRBV5-1 TRBD2 - TRBJ2-1 19
TGCGCCAGCAGCTTGTCTTCCAACTATGGCTACACCTTC CASSLSSNYGYTF TRBV5-1 - - TRBJ1-2 13
TGTGCCAGCAGCAGAACCGGGACTAGCTTGGTGGGTGCCGGGGAGCTGTTTTTT CASSRTGTSLVGAGELFF TRBV9 TRBD2 - TRBJ2-2 18
TGTGCCAGCAGTGAGGTGAACACTGAAGCTTTCTTT CASSEVNTEAFF TRBV25-1 - once TRBJ1-1 12
TGTGCCAGCAGTTACGACTTATTGACAGGGGATGGCTACACCTTC CASSYDLLTGDGYTF TRBV6-6 TRBD1 - TRBJ1-2 15
TGTGCCATCAGAACCGGGACAGGGGAGAGAAATGAGCAGTTCTTC CAIRTGTGERNEQFF TRBV10-3 TRBD1 - TRBJ2-1 15
TGTGCCAGCAGCATGACAGGGGTTGTCTACGAGCAGTACTTC CASSMTGVVYEQYF TRBV5-5 TRBD1 - TRBJ2-7 14
TGTGCCAGCAGCTTAATGGCAGGGTCGAACACTGAAGCTTTCTTT CASSLMAGSNTEAFF TRBV11-2 - - TRBJ1-1 15
TGTGCCAGCAGGATCCCCCCGGGACAGGGCTACGGTAGCAATCAGCCCCAGCATTTT CASRIPPGQGYGSNQPQHF TRBV28 TRBD1 - TRBJ1-5 19
TGTGCCAGCAGCTCCCAGGGCGTGTATAATTCACCCCTCCACTTT CASSSQGVYNSPLHF TRBV7-2 - - TRBJ1-6 15
TGCGCCAGCAGCTTGGGGGGTGACTATGGCTACACCTTC CASSLGGDYGYTF TRBV5-1 - once TRBJ1-2 13
TGTGCCAGCAGTCGGACCAGCCCCGGACTGAGCGAGCAGTACTTC CASSRTSPGLSEQYF TRBV6-5 - - TRBJ2-7 15
TGTGCCAGCAGCCCGGCTGGGGCTAACTATGGCTACACCTTC CASSPAGANYGYTF TRBV7-9 - - TRBJ1-2 14
TGTGCCAGCAGTTCATACGGGACAGGAGAGACCCAGTACTTC CASSSYGTGETQYF TRBV28 TRBD1 - TRBJ2-5 14
TGTGCCAGCAGGTTACCCCCCCGGGGCTACACCTTC CASRLPPRGYTF TRBV28 - - TRBJ1-2 12
TGTGCCAGCAGCCCCGCAGGGCTGTACACTGAAGCTTTCTTT CASSPAGLYTEAFF TRBV6-5 - few TRBJ1-1 14
TGTGCCTGGAGTACAGGGGATTCACCCCTCCACTTT CAWSTGDSPLHF TRBV30 TRBD1 - TRBJ1-6 12
TGTGCCAGCAGAGAATCTAGCGGTTATAGCAATCAGCCCCAGCATTTT CASRESSGYSNQPQHF TRBV28 - - TRBJ1-5 16
TGTGCCAGCAGTGACTCGATCAGGGGCGAGCAGTACTTC CASSDSIRGEQYF TRBV6-4 - - TRBJ2-7 13
TGTGCCATCAGTTCGGGACTAGCGGGGAGGACTTACACAGATACGCAGTATTTT CAISSGLAGRTYTDTQYF TRBV10-3 TRBD2 - TRBJ2-3 18
TGTGCCAGCTCACCTGTAATTCAGGGGGTCTATCAGCCCCAGCATTTT CASSPVIQGVYQPQHF TRBV18 TRBD1 - TRBJ1-5 16
TGTGCCAGCAGTTACTCGACAGGTCAAATTTCACCCCTCCACTTT CASSYSTGQISPLHF TRBV6-5 - few TRBJ1-6 15
TGTGCCAGCTCACCATGGGGGAGGGATGGCAATCAGCCCCAGCATTTT CASSPWGRDGNQPQHF TRBV18 - - TRBJ1-5 16
TGTGCCAGCAGTGAAGGACTTTACAATGAGCAGTTCTTC CASSEGLYNEQFF TRBV2 - - TRBJ2-1 13
TGTGCCAGCAGTGAAAATGGGCACGGCAATCAGCCCCAGCATTTT CASSENGHGNQPQHF TRBV6-1 - - TRBJ1-5 15
TGCGCCAGCAGCTCGCGGACAGGGACCGGGGAGCTGTTTTTT CASSSRTGTGELFF TRBV5-1 TRBD1 - TRBJ2-2 14
TGTGCCAGCAGTCCGCCCATGCCGGGGGCTGCAGTTGGCTACACCTTC CASSPPMPGAAVGYTF TRBV28 - - TRBJ1-2 16
TGTGCCAGCACGGGGACTAACTATGGCTACACCTTC CASTGTNYGYTF TRBV6-1 - once TRBJ1-2 12
TGTGCCAGCAGCATCGACAGGGGGGAGACCCAGTACTTC CASSIDRGETQYF TRBV2 TRBD1 - TRBJ2-5 13
TGTGCCAGCTCACCGCTCGAGAGGGAAAAACTGTTTTTT CASSPLEREKLFF TRBV18 - - TRBJ1-4 13
TGTGCCAGCAGCTCCCTCGCAGGGGGCTTGCGCGAGCAGTACTTC CASSSLAGGLREQYF TRBV7-9 TRBD1 - TRBJ2-7 15
TGTGCCAGCAGCCCACGGGACAGGAAGGGAGAGACCCAGTACTTC CASSPRDRKGETQYF TRBV9 TRBD1 - TRBJ2-5 15
TGTGCCAGCAGTGCTACATCCGTGTCCGTGAACACTGAAGCTTTCTTT CASSATSVSVNTEAFF TRBV25-1 - - TRBJ1-1 16
TGTGCCAGCTCACCGGGTCCTAGCAATCAGCCCCAGCATTTT CASSPGPSNQPQHF TRBV18 - - TRBJ1-5 14
TGTGCCAGCAAGGTGGGGCAGGGGAAGTGGTACACTGAAGCTTTCTTT CASKVGQGKWYTEAFF TRBV2 - - TRBJ1-1 16
TGTGCCAGCAGTGAAACAGTGACAGTAAACACTGAAGCTTTCTTT CASSETVTVNTEAFF TRBV6-1 - - TRBJ1-1 15
TGCGCCAGCAGCCAAGGACAGGGCGGTCAGCCCCAGCATTTT CASSQGQGGQPQHF TRBV4-3 TRBD1 - TRBJ1-5 14
TGTGCCTGGAGGGGACCGGGACAGGGACTTCAGCCCCAGCATTTT CAWRGPGQGLQPQHF TRBV30 TRBD1 - TRBJ1-5 15
TGCGCCAGCAGGGACCTAGCGGGAGGCGTGTACAATGAGCAGTTCTTC CASRDLAGGVYNEQFF TRBV10-2 TRBD2 - TRBJ2-1 16
TGTGCCAGTAGTGGAGCTAATGAAAAACTGTTTTTT CASSGANEKLFF TRBV19 - - TRBJ1-4 12
TGTGCCAGCAGTGAATCCAACACCGGGGAGCTGTTTTTT CASSESNTGELFF TRBV6-1 - - TRBJ2-2 13
TGCGCCAGCAGCTTGCGCAGCTTAGAGACCCAGTACTTC CASSLRSLETQYF TRBV5-1 - - TRBJ2-5 13
TGTGCCAGCAGCGTACAAGACAGCCCCTACGAGCAGTACTTC CASSVQDSPYEQYF TRBV9 - once TRBJ2-7 14
TGCGCCAGCAGGGCAGGGGCAACTAATGAAAAACTGTTTTTT CASRAGATNEKLFF TRBV5-1 - - TRBJ1-4 14
TGTGCCAGCAGTTCAGGAACTGAAGCTTTCTTT CASSSGTEAFF TRBV6-5 - - TRBJ1-1 11
TGTGCCAGCAGCCAAGAACTGGGGATGGAAAACATTCAGTACTTC CASSQELGMENIQYF TRBV14 - - TRBJ2-4 15
TGTGCCAGCATTGCGCCCCGGCCGGGCAGCTCACCCCTCCACTTT CASIAPRPGSSPLHF TRBV6-5 - - TRBJ1-6 15
TGCACCAGCGCGGCGCTCTGGAGGGCCAGGTCCAATGAGCAGTTCTTC CTSAALWRARSNEQFF TRBV1 - - TRBJ2-1 16
TGTGCCAGCACATTGGCGCAGGGGAGATCACCCCTCCACTTT CASTLAQGRSPLHF TRBV28 - - TRBJ1-6 14
TGTGCCATCAGTGGTTCCGGTGGTCAGATCCAAGAGACCCAGTACTTC CAISGSGGQIQETQYF TRBV10-3 - - TRBJ2-5 16
TGTGCCAGCAGTTCGGGACAGGGTCAAATCAAGCCCCAGCATTTT CASSSGQGQIKPQHF TRBV28 TRBD1 - TRBJ1-5 15
TGTGCCAGCAGCTCGACAGGGCTAAATTCACCCCTCCACTTT CASSSTGLNSPLHF TRBV6-6 TRBD1 - TRBJ1-6 14
TGTGCCAGCAGTGAAATCAGGGAATCTCAGCCCCAGCATTTT CASSEIRESQPQHF TRBV6-1 - - TRBJ1-5 14